The clone carrying this T cell receptor beta chain turned up a few times. Its target is unknown. Unique molecular identifiers were present on the cDNA, which also gained a universal primer site by template switching. Via MiXCR, TCRdb re-called the 5' RACE reads, giving one row per CDR3 protein. The sample has some 900,000 distinct CDR3 sequences, 9% to 15% seen once. The CDR3 length is 14 residues. Per the germline V gene, CDR1 is DFQATT and CDR2 is SNEGSKA (reference sequence). V lost 8 bases to trimming and J lost 6 bases; unmatched junction nucleotides: 10. The data originate from a study of identical twins. Study outcomes and limitations: With abundant cord blood beta clonotypes, insertions were fewer; memory repertoires showed no such pattern. Out-of-frame alpha sequences shared by twins were enriched for low generation probability. The study found that models underestimated out-of-frame TCR alpha sharing in monozygotic twins.

These data were likewise used in another study, on yellow fever vaccine responses in identical twins.

The source is a woman between 18 and 29 years old in good health. The V and J genes are TRBV20-1 and TRBJ2-1, with TRBD2 matching 10 bases. What was sequenced was PBMCs. CDR3 DNA sequence: TGCAGTCTTAGGACTAGCGGAGGTACCAATGAGCAGTTCTTC. Translated, it gives CSLRTSGGTNEQFF.